The 31 T cell receptor beta chains listed next were all sequenced from one sample in a study of OX40 agonist ivuxolimab in advanced cancers. Clones were read by immunoSEQ multiplex PCR, and TCRdb kept only the in-frame ones, dropping some. The sample lists 70,000 to 95,000 clones; roughly 91% were seen once. The material was CD4+ or CD8+ T cells sorted from blood, obtained in a trial of the OX40 agonist ivuxolimab. These receptors were collected from an adult with an advanced solid tumor such as melanoma, head and neck, liver or kidney cancer.

The chain has TRBV7-9 and TRBJ1-2, with 7 nucleotides matching TRBD1. Germline CDR1 SEHNR, CDR2 FQNEAQ (reference sequence). The CDR3 is 13 residues long. J lost 3 bases, V lost 5 bases, and 3 bases had no gene match. The CDR3 DNA is TGTGCCAGCAGCGCCACAGGGGACTATGGCTACACCTTC. Its translation is CASSATGDYGYTF.

The chain is built from TRBV28 and TRBJ1-2; D unclear. CDR3 length: 12 residues. Trimming took 4 bases from V and 8 from J, leaving 11 bases between them. Per germline, CDR1 MDHEN and CDR2 SYDVKM. CDR3 residues: CASSSVLSGYTF. DNA for the CDR3: TGTGCCAGCAGTTCCGTCCTATCAGGCTACACCTTC.

This sequence joins TRBV5-1 and TRBJ1-2; the D gene is possibly TRBD1 (6 bases). The germline V gene encodes CDR1 SGHRS and CDR2 YFSETQ. The V and J ends lost 0 bases and 4 bases respectively, with 13 bases between them. CDR3 length: 15 amino acids. CDR3 nucleotides: TGCGCCAGCAGCTTGGAGGGGGGACAAATCTATGGCTACACCTTC. This codes for CASSLEGGQIYGYTF.

The chain is built from TRBV7-2 and TRBJ2-1; 7 bases are a match to TRBD2. The V gene end was trimmed by 3 bases and the J gene end by 7 bases; junction bases not matched to a gene: 3. The CDR3 consists of 13 residues. In germline, CDR1 is SGHTA, CDR2 FQGNSA. The CDR3 loop is CASSFGGRNEQFF. The CDR3 DNA reads as TGTGCCAGCAGCTTTGGCGGGAGAAATGAGCAGTTCTTC.

The rearrangement joins TRBV9 to TRBJ2-7; 7 bases line up with TRBD1. Germline V gene data show CDR1 as SGDLS and CDR2 as YYNGEE. The CDR3 covers 16 residues. The V gene end was trimmed by 0 bases and the J gene end by 6 bases; junction bases not matched to a gene: 12. This CDR3 is CASSVGPGTAVREQYF. CDR3 DNA: TGTGCCAGCAGCGTAGGTCCCGGGACAGCTGTACGCGAGCAGTACTTC.

This clone was detected once. CDR3 residues: CASSWILGETQYF. The CDR3 DNA reads as TGCGCCAGCAGCTGGATCCTGGGGGAGACCCAGTACTTC. The chain is built from TRBV5-1 and TRBJ2-5; D remains ambiguous. CDR1 SGHRS and CDR2 YFSETQ come from the germline V gene. The V end lost 3 bases, the J end lost 5 bases, and 11 bases lay between the germline ends. The CDR3 covers 13 residues.

This chain links TRBV5-8 with TRBJ1-5, with D possibly matching TRBD1 (5 bases). The CDR3 length is 14 residues. Germline assignment: CDR1 SGHTS and CDR2 YDEGEE. The ends were cut back, 2 bases at V and 4 bases at J, with 10 bases in the middle. Here the CDR3 reads CASSFRQSNQPQHF. CDR3 in DNA: TGTGCCAGCAGCTTTCGACAGTCAAATCAGCCCCAGCATTTT.

The CDR3 DNA reads TGTGCCAGCTCACTTATCGTTACCGGGACAGATAATGAAAAACTGTTTTTT. Encoded protein: CASSLIVTGTDNEKLFF. The chain couples TRBV18 to TRBJ1-4, with 7 bases aligning to TRBD1. Unmatched junction bases numbered 12, after V lost 4 bases and J lost 4 bases. The germline V gene encodes CDR1 KGHSH and CDR2 LQKENI. This CDR3 has 17 residues.

V and J are TRBV5-1 and TRBJ1-4; D call uncertain. V lost 4 bases to trimming and J lost 5 bases, with 21 bases between them. Germline assignment: CDR1 SGHRS and CDR2 YFSETQ. The CDR3 length is 17 residues. CDR3: CASSPTPRRDANEKLFF. CDR3 bases: TGCGCCAGCAGCCCGACCCCTCGACGGGATGCAAATGAAAAACTGTTTTTT.

The chain employs TRBV30 and TRBJ1-1; D uncertain. Germline V CDR1 and CDR2: GTSNPN, SVGIG (reference sequence). V was cut by 3 bases and J by 5 bases, with 13 bases left in between. There are 13 residues in the CDR3. The chain's CDR3 is CAWRWGEGTEAFF. The DNA of the CDR3 is TGTGCCTGGAGATGGGGAGAAGGGACTGAAGCTTTCTTT.

CDR3 nucleotide sequence: TGTGCCAGCACCGGGAGCCTAGCGGGGAACACCGGGGAGCTGTTTTTT. It is translated as CASTGSLAGNTGELFF. V is TRBV28 and J is TRBJ2-2; 8 bases align to TRBD2. In germline, CDR1 is MDHEN, CDR2 SYDVKM. J lost 1 base, V lost 7 bases, and 8 bases had no gene match. This CDR3 has 16 residues.

This rearrangement joins TRBV4-1 to TRBJ2-7; 9 bases are shared with TRBD1. CDR1 and CDR2 (germline): MGHRA, YSYEKL. The ends lost 2 bases at V and 6 bases at J; junction bases unmatched: 8. The CDR3 is 15 amino acids. CDR3: CASSQPGQGMGEQYF. DNA of the CDR3: TGCGCCAGCAGCCAACCGGGACAGGGTATGGGCGAGCAGTACTTC.

The CDR3 nucleotides are TGCGCCAGCAGCCAAGAACTAGCGGGAGGACTGGCCAAAAACATTCAGTACTTC. Its translation is CASSQELAGGLAKNIQYF. The rearrangement joins TRBV4-3 to TRBJ2-4; the match to TRBD2 covers 12 bases. This CDR3 comprises 18 residues. Germline V gives CDR1 LGHNA, CDR2 YSLEER. Unmatched junction bases numbered 4, after V lost 0 bases and J lost 1 base.

The J gene is TRBJ1-5, the V gene TRBV19, with TRBD1 identical over 7 bases. From germline, CDR1 is LNHDA and CDR2 SQIVND (reference sequence). V shed 5 bases and J 1 base; nucleotides not matched to a gene: 2. This CDR3 is built from 14 residues. The CDR3 DNA is TGTGCCAGTAGTGCGACAGGGAGCAATCAGCCCCAGCATTTT. Amino acids: CASSATGSNQPQHF.

The chain combines TRBV6-6 with TRBJ1-2; a possible D gene is TRBD1 (5 bases). Germline V gene lookup returns CDR1 MNHNY and CDR2 SVGAGI (reference sequence). V dropped 7 bases and J dropped 7 bases, with 19 bases sitting between them. The CDR3 is made up of 14 amino acids. CDR3 protein: CASTYGGRSSGYTF. CDR3 nucleotide sequence: TGTGCCAGCACCTACGGGGGGAGAAGTAGTGGCTACACCTTC.

The V and J genes are TRBV9 and TRBJ2-5, with 7 bases matching TRBD1. CDR1 and CDR2 from the germline V gene are SGDLS and YYNGEE. With 3 bases clipped from V and 5 bases from J, the junction kept 10 bases outside the gene matches. This CDR3 spans 15 amino acids. This chain's CDR3 is CASSAPGTAIETQYF. The DNA for the CDR3 is TGTGCCAGCAGCGCTCCCGGGACAGCAATTGAGACCCAGTACTTC.

This clone was observed a few times. This chain connects TRBV7-2 to TRBJ1-1; TRBD1 might be the D (6 bases). Germline values: CDR1 SGHTA, CDR2 FQGNSA. Trimming stripped 4 bases from V and 1 base from J, with 10 bases between. The CDR3 consists of 14 residues. The CDR3 DNA reads as TGTGCCAGCAGCTCCGGACAGCCGAACACTGAAGCTTTCTTT. Translating it yields CASSSGQPNTEAFF.

This clone appeared once. This chain connects TRBV7-7 to TRBJ2-2; 10 bases agree with TRBD2. J was trimmed by 5 bases and V by 2 bases; bases with no gene match: 8. The CDR3 consists of 17 residues. From germline, CDR1 is SSHAT and CDR2 FNYEAQ (reference sequence). The CDR3 region is CASSLILAGVGTGELFF. The CDR3 DNA sequence: TGTGCCAGCAGCTTAATCCTAGCGGGAGTCGGTACCGGGGAGCTGTTTTTT.

The chain joins TRBV5-1 to TRBJ2-7, with 9 nucleotides matching TRBD2. Trimming took 0 bases from V and 4 from J; bases not matched to a gene: 5. This CDR3 is 15 amino acids long. CDR1 and CDR2 (germline): SGHRS, YFSETQ. Here the CDR3 reads CASSLDSGGVYEQYF. The DNA of the CDR3 is TGCGCCAGCAGCTTGGATAGCGGGGGAGTTTACGAGCAGTACTTC.

The chain employs TRBV25-1 and TRBJ2-3, with TRBD2 matching over 7 bases. Germline trimming cut 3 bases from V and 3 bases from J; bases unmatched to any gene: 9. The length of the CDR3 is 16 residues. Germline CDR1 is MGHDK and CDR2 is SYGVNS. The CDR3 reads CASSDLGGGSTDTQYF. The CDR3 DNA reads as TGTGCCAGCAGTGATTTGGGCGGGGGATCAACAGATACGCAGTATTTT.

J is TRBJ2-3 and V is TRBV7-3, with 7 bases identical to TRBD2. With 5 bases clipped from V and 4 bases from J, the junction kept 3 bases outside the gene matches. There are 13 residues in the CDR3. Germline V lookup: CDR1 SGHTA, CDR2 FQGTGA. DNA for the CDR3: TGTGCCAGCAGCCGGGAGGTGGCAGATACGCAGTATTTT. Protein product: CASSREVADTQYF.

The J gene is TRBJ1-3, the V gene TRBV19; D ambiguous. CDR3 length: 14 residues. Germline assignment: CDR1 LNHDA and CDR2 SQIVND (reference sequence). Trimming left V 8 bases short and J 0 bases short, with 11 bases between. CDR3 DNA sequence: TGTGCCAGTCGGGTCCCAGACTCTGGAAACACCATATATTTT. Translation: CASRVPDSGNTIYF.

This clone showed up just once. The J gene is TRBJ2-1, the V gene TRBV4-3; D is possibly TRBD2 (5 bases). The CDR3 has 13 amino acids. CDR1 is LGHNA and CDR2 is YSLEER in the germline V gene. Trimming took 4 bases from V and 8 from J, leaving 12 bases between them. The CDR3 loop is CASSREPDDEQFF. In DNA form, the CDR3 reads TGCGCCAGCAGCCGGGAGCCGGACGATGAGCAGTTCTTC.

The chain links TRBV5-5 to TRBJ2-7; the D is unclear. CDR1 and CDR2 from the germline V gene are SGHKS and YYEKEE (reference sequence). This CDR3 has 12 residues. Trimming took 1 base from V and 3 from J, leaving 5 bases between them. The CDR3 region is CASSLRDYEQYF. The DNA for the CDR3 is TGTGCCAGCAGCTTGCGAGACTACGAGCAGTACTTC.

V is TRBV5-1 and J is TRBJ1-1; 8 nucleotides match TRBD1. The CDR3 length is 14 residues. The V gene's germline CDR1 is SGHRS and CDR2 YFSETQ. V shed 1 base and J 5 bases; nucleotides not matched to a gene: 4. CDR3 nucleotide sequence: TGCGCCAGCAGCTTGTCAGGGGGCATTACTGAAGCTTTCTTT. Protein product: CASSLSGGITEAFF. The complete variable domain, with remaining parts taken from reference TRBV5-1 and TRBJ1-1, reads KAGVTQTPRYLIKTRGQQVTLSCSPISGHRSVSWYQQTPGQGLQFLFEYFSETQRNKGNFPGRFSGRQFSNSRSEMNVSTLELGDSALYLCASSLSGGITEAFFGQGTRLTVV.

The count of this clone is one. J is TRBJ2-7 and V is TRBV4-1; 9 bases match TRBD1. The CDR3 is made up of 16 amino acids. The germline V gene encodes CDR1 MGHRA and CDR2 YSYEKL. The V segment lost 2 bases and the J segment 2 bases; nucleotides outside the gene matches: 7. The CDR3 bases are TGCGCCAGCAGCCAACTACCGACAGGGGGGACCTACGAGCAGTACTTC. It encodes CASSQLPTGGTYEQYF.

The chain uses TRBV7-2 and TRBJ2-7, with D perhaps matching TRBD1 or TRBD2 (5 bases each). V was shortened by 5 bases and J by 3 bases, with 17 bases between the two germline ends. CDR3 size: 15 residues. Per the germline V gene, CDR1 is SGHTA and CDR2 is FQGNSA. The CDR3 loop reads CASSRDPGTDYEQYF. The CDR3 nucleotides read TGTGCCAGCAGCCGTGATCCGGGGACGGACTACGAGCAGTACTTC.

This chain uses TRBV7-9 with TRBJ2-5, with 9 bases fitting TRBD1. Germline CDR1 is SEHNR and CDR2 is FQNEAQ (reference sequence). The CDR3 sequence is 16 residues long. V gave up 1 base and J gave up 2 bases; unmatched junction bases: 5. CDR3 loop: CASSLDSGQGQETQYF. CDR3 sequence (DNA): TGTGCCAGCAGCTTAGATTCGGGACAGGGACAAGAGACCCAGTACTTC.

The rearrangement links TRBV18 to TRBJ1-5; TRBD1 might be the D (6 bases). The CDR3 has 15 amino acids. Trimming removed 6 bases from V and 2 bases from J, with 14 bases in between. Germline V CDR1 and CDR2: KGHSH, LQKENI. The CDR3 DNA reads TGTGCCAGCTCTCGAGGGGGAAGCGGCAATCAGCCCCAGCATTTT. Residues: CASSRGGSGNQPQHF.

J is TRBJ2-7 and V is TRBV2; D possibly corresponds to TRBD2 (5 bases). The V end was cut by 7 bases, the J end by 2 bases, with 12 bases between. CDR1 and CDR2 (germline): SNHLY, FYNNEI. The CDR3 runs 13 residues. The CDR3 spells CASKGGNTYEQYF. The CDR3 DNA follows: TGTGCCAGCAAAGGAGGCAATACCTACGAGCAGTACTTC.

The V gene is TRBV28, the J gene TRBJ2-1; D call uncertain. The CDR3 is 15 residues long. Trimming stripped 2 bases from V and 4 bases from J, with 12 bases between. The germline V gene has CDR1 MDHEN and CDR2 SYDVKM. The CDR3 bases are TGTGCCAGCAGTTTAGACAAGGCACTATACAATGAGCAGTTCTTC. Translated: CASSLDKALYNEQFF.